A selection of T cell receptor beta chains follows, all from one sample in a study of memory CD4+ T cells and cytomegalovirus serostatus. Some clones are missing from TCRdb's copy, which holds only in-frame ones; the method was immunoSEQ multiplex PCR. The sample has just over 45,000 clones, 60% to 80% seen once; the top ten hold approximately 0.6%. The sequenced material came from memory CD4+ T cells from blood. These receptor sequences come from an adult in good health and CMV-seronegative. CDR3s include the opening cysteine and the closing phenylalanine or tryptophan. D genes are given only for firm matches. The size of a clone is reported for some rows only, either as once, few or many, or as a class for expanded clones.

v_call	cdr3_length	d_call	clone_size	j_call	cdr3_aa	cdr3_nt
TRBV5-4	15	-	-	TRBJ2-7	CASSFPSPGPYEQYF	TGTGCCAGCAGCTTCCCTTCCCCAGGGCCCTACGAGCAGTACTTC
TRBV4-3	15	-	-	TRBJ1-1	CASRSSPGDSTEAFF	TGCGCCAGCCGGTCGTCACCTGGTGACAGCACTGAAGCTTTCTTT
TRBV5-6	13	-	-	TRBJ2-1	CASSQGPGDEQFF	TGTGCCAGCAGCCAGGGACCGGGCGATGAGCAGTTCTTC
TRBV7-9	16	-	few	TRBJ1-2	CASSSQWTDRAGGYTF	TGTGCCAGCAGCTCCCAATGGACAGACCGGGCGGGCGGCTACACCTTC
TRBV7-6	15	-	-	TRBJ1-1	CASSERSQGYAEAFF	TGTGCCAGCAGCGAAAGATCTCAGGGGTACGCTGAAGCTTTCTTT
TRBV21-1	14	-	-	TRBJ1-4	CASSDWVLAEKLFF	TGTGCCAGCAGCGATTGGGTTTTGGCGGAAAAACTGTTTTTT
TRBV5-1	14	-	-	TRBJ2-2	CASMEGGPTGELFF	TGCGCCAGCATGGAGGGGGGGCCCACCGGGGAGCTGTTTTTT
TRBV5-6	12	-	-	TRBJ2-7	CASSSRLYEQYF	TGTGCCAGCAGCTCCAGACTCTACGAGCAGTACTTC
TRBV7-9	12	TRBD2	once	TRBJ2-4	CASSRTSGGQYF	TGTGCCAGCAGTCGGACTAGCGGGGGGCAGTACTTC
TRBV27	19	-	-	TRBJ1-2	CASSSLRLIRDGHHIGYTF	TGTGCCAGCAGTTCCCTCCGATTAATCCGGGACGGACATCACATTGGCTACACCTTC
TRBV2	12	TRBD1	-	TRBJ1-1	CASSEQGGEAFF	TGTGCCAGCAGTGAGCAGGGGGGTGAAGCTTTCTTT
TRBV30	11	-	few	TRBJ1-1	CAWSDGAEAFF	TGTGCCTGGAGTGACGGGGCTGAAGCTTTCTTT
TRBV6-1	15	TRBD1	-	TRBJ1-2	CASSERTGGPYGYTF	TGTGCCAGCAGTGAAAGGACAGGGGGACCCTATGGCTACACCTTC
TRBV12-2	16	-	-	TRBJ2-7	CASRLIVNRTPYEQYF	TGTGCAAGTCGCTTAATAGTTAACAGGACCCCCTACGAGCAGTACTTC
TRBV21-1	14	-	-	TRBJ1-5	CARTRDRGFQPQHF	TGTGCCAGGACCCGGGACAGAGGATTTCAGCCCCAGCATTTT
TRBV27	13	-	-	TRBJ1-1	CASSFSVNTEAFF	TGTGCCAGCAGTTTCAGTGTGAACACTGAAGCTTTCTTT
TRBV7-2	15	-	-	TRBJ2-5	CASSFIRGTQETQYF	TGTGCCAGCAGCTTTATCCGGGGGACCCAAGAGACCCAGTACTTC
TRBV5-6	15	-	medium-sized	TRBJ1-2	CASSLVSTPNYGYTF	TGTGCCAGCAGCTTGGTCAGCACGCCTAACTATGGCTACACCTTC